This T cell receptor beta chain was identified in a study of Ad26.COV2.S vaccination and SARS-CoV-2 variants. V shed 0 bases and J 6 bases; nucleotides not matched to a gene: 17. The CDR3 length is 21 residues. Per the germline V gene, CDR1 is SGHTA and CDR2 is FQGNSA. This clone was seen ten or more times. This sample's treatment: some 20 received Ad26.COV2.S at low or high dose, single or two shots; 5 received placebo; per-sample allocation not given. Day 63 following the first vaccine or placebo injection was when the samples were taken. The vaccine antigen was prefusion-stabilized Wuhan SARS-CoV-2 spike. Sequenced by immunoSEQ multiplex PCR; TCRdb stores in-frame clones only, minus some. The table records around 350,000 clones, around 83% of them present only once.

Sample: peripheral blood, taken in a trial of Ad26.COV2.S vaccine versus placebo. The TCR comes from a person between 18 and 65 years old who received the Ad26.COV2.S COVID-19 vaccine or a placebo. This chain links TRBV7-2 with TRBJ2-2, with TRBD1 matching over 12 bases. The CDR3 bases are TGTGCCAGCAGCTTAGCGAAACTGGGACAGGGGGCGCAGGAGACACCCGGGGAGCTGTTTTTT. Translating gives CASSLAKLGQGAQETPGELFF. The full variable domain, its missing parts supplied by reference TRBV7-2 and TRBJ2-2, is GAGVSQSPSNKVTEKGKDVELRCDPISGHTALYWYRQSLGQGLEFLIYFQGNSAPDKSGLPSDRFSAERTGGSVSTLTIQRTQQEDSAVYLCASSLAKLGQGAQETPGELFFGEGSRLTVL.